Shown below are 3 T cell receptor beta chains from a single sample sequenced in a study of cytomegalovirus exposure and HLA in healthy donors. With 60 Vbeta and 13 Jbeta primers, the PCR was carried out. Clones were read by immunoSEQ multiplex PCR, and TCRdb kept only the in-frame ones, dropping some. The table has 100,000 to 150,000 clones, over 75% seen once. Sequenced sample: PBMCs. The source of these receptors is a woman aged 18-29 years in good health and CMV-seronegative.

In DNA, the CDR3 is TGTGCCAGCAGCACGGGACAGTACAATGAGCAGTTCTTC. Amino acids: CASSTGQYNEQFF. The V and J genes are TRBV7-7 and TRBJ2-1; 7 positions match TRBD1. With 5 bases clipped from V and 4 bases from J, the junction kept 2 bases outside the gene matches. Germline assignment: CDR1 SSHAT and CDR2 FNYEAQ (reference sequence). The CDR3 extends over 13 amino acids.

The rearrangement joins TRBV11-1 to TRBJ2-7, with D perhaps matching TRBD2 (6 bases). The V end lost 5 bases, the J end lost 4 bases, and 24 bases lay between the germline ends. This CDR3 has 17 amino acids. Germline V CDR1 and CDR2: SGHAT, FQDESV (reference sequence). The CDR3 reads CASSQLSRGGAGYEQYF. CDR3 bases: TGTGCCAGCAGCCAACTTAGCCGAGGCGGGGCGGGTTACGAGCAGTACTTC.

The chain employs TRBV5-1 and TRBJ2-6; 9 nucleotides match TRBD1. CDR1 is SGHRS and CDR2 is YFSETQ in the germline V gene. This CDR3 contains 17 residues. The ends lost 0 bases at V and 0 bases at J; junction bases unmatched: 1. In nucleotides, the CDR3 is TGCGCCAGCAGCTTGGCGGGACAGGGCTCTGGGGCCAACGTCCTGACTTTC. This codes for CASSLAGQGSGANVLTF.